This TCR beta chain was obtained from a study of blood T cell repertoires in COVID-19. Study summary: COVID-19 samples collected from the United States, Italy and Spain covered acute and convalescent phases. The cDNA or gDNA used as material had been derived from T cells, B-cell-depleted T cells, or PBMCs.

To note about this clone: Other DNA sequences in this specimen translate into the identical CDR3.

Germline CDR1 reads SGHTA; CDR2 reads FQGNSA. Losses at the gene ends were 1 base for V and 3 bases for J; bases not matched to a gene: 2. The CDR3 extends over 15 amino acids. The authors' processing: Researchers report that nucleated cell counts were estimated from reference gene primer amplification. Profiled with immunoSEQ multiplex PCR; TCRdb holds only in-frame clones, not every one. That table furnishes V, J and clone size, whereas the DNA furnished D and trimming. The table includes approximately 300,000 clones, around 83% detected once. Sequenced material: peripheral blood. The rearrangement links TRBV7-2 to TRBJ2-7; 11 bases fit TRBD1. The receptor was derived from a woman in her forties or fifties with acute or convalescent COVID-19. The CDR3 region has the DNA TGTGCCAGCAGCTTAGGCGGGACAGGGGGCTACGAGCAGTACTTC. Its protein product is CASSLGGTGGYEQYF.